Listed below are T cell receptor beta chains from one sample, sequenced in a study of blood T cell repertoires in COVID-19. This table comes from immunoSEQ multiplex PCR, and its TCRdb copy is limited to in-frame clones, with some not included. The repertoire holds tens of thousands of clones, with 70% to 90% as singletons. The sequenced sample consisted of peripheral blood. The receptor set was obtained from a human donor in a cohort sampled during active COVID-19. Each CDR3 is given with its conserved first and last residue. D genes are given only for firm matches. Clone sizes are given selectively: once, few, many, or a class where the clone is expanded.

V gene	D gene	clone size	J gene	CDR3 DNA	CDR3 protein
TRBV7-2	NA	NA	TRBJ2-1	TGTGCCAGCAGCACGAGAACCTTGACTAGGTACAATGAGCAGTTCTTC	CASSTRTLTRYNEQFF
TRBV4-3	NA	once	TRBJ1-4	TGCGCCAGCAGCCAAGATCAACAGACTAATGAAAAACTGTTTTTT	CASSQDQQTNEKLFF
TRBV24-1	NA	NA	TRBJ2-7	TGTGCCACCAGTGATTCTGCAGGGTTTTTCGAGCAGTACTTC	CATSDSAGFFEQYF
TRBV4-3	NA	NA	TRBJ1-1	TGCGCCAGCAGCCAGGCGGGGGTATCGTACACTGAAGCTTTCTTT	CASSQAGVSYTEAFF
TRBV7-9	TRBD2	NA	TRBJ2-7	TGTGCCAGCAGCTTATCCCGGCGGGGGAATTGGTACGAGCAGTACTTC	CASSLSRRGNWYEQYF
TRBV3-1/TRBV3-2	TRBD1	NA	TRBJ2-7	TGTGCCAGCAGCCACCACCGGGACAGGGGATCTAACTCCTACGAGCAGTACTTC	CASSHHRDRGSNSYEQYF
TRBV5-5	NA	NA	TRBJ2-7	TGTGCCAGCAGCTTGGCCCGCCAAGGGGGCTCCTACGAGCAGTACTTC	CASSLARQGGSYEQYF
TRBV5-1	NA	NA	TRBJ2-5	TGCGCCAGCAGCTTGTCACTGCGGGAGACCCAGTACTTC	CASSLSLRETQYF
TRBV28	NA	NA	TRBJ1-6	TGTGCCAGCAGCCTCGGCAGGAACAATTCACCCCTCCACTTT	CASSLGRNNSPLHF
TRBV30	TRBD1	NA	TRBJ2-7	TGTGCCTGGAGTGGGGTCCGGGGACAGGGAAACTTC	CAWSGVRGQGNF
TRBV6-5	NA	once	TRBJ2-7	TGTGCCAGCGGCCGGGACTTCCTCTACGAGCAGTACTTC	CASGRDFLYEQYF
TRBV10-3	NA	NA	TRBJ1-3	TGTGCCATCAGTGATTCGGGAAACACCATATATTTT	CAISDSGNTIYF
TRBV28	NA	NA	TRBJ1-5	TGTGCCAGCACCAATGGGGCAGTTTATCCGAGTCAGCCCCAGCATTTT	CASTNGAVYPSQPQHF
TRBV30	TRBD1	NA	TRBJ1-6	TGTGCCTGGAGTTCGGGACAGGATAATTCACCCCTCCACTTT	CAWSSGQDNSPLHF
TRBV12-3/TRBV12-4	NA	NA	TRBJ2-7	TGTGCCAGCAGTTTTGGGGAGTACGAGCAGTACTTC	CASSFGEYEQYF
TRBV6-5	TRBD1	once	TRBJ1-2	TGTGCCACCAGGGGGGGAATTGGCTACACCTTC	CATRGGIGYTF
TRBV7-9	NA	NA	TRBJ2-7	TGTGCCAGCAGCTTAGATCAGGGGACCTACGAGCAGTACTTC	CASSLDQGTYEQYF
TRBV7-6	TRBD1	NA	TRBJ2-2	TGTGCCAGCAGCCCCCGACAGGGCTCGAACACCGGGGAGCTGTTTTTT	CASSPRQGSNTGELFF
TRBV29-1	TRBD1	NA	TRBJ1-1	TGCAGCGCCGTACCGGGACAGGGATTGAACACTGAAGCTTTCTTT	CSAVPGQGLNTEAFF
TRBV19	NA	NA	TRBJ1-1	TGTGCCAGTAGTACGTCAAGGGGAACTGAAGCTTTCTTT	CASSTSRGTEAFF
TRBV2	TRBD1	NA	TRBJ1-2	TGTGCCACCACCGAAATCCGGGACAGCGGCTACACCTTC	CATTEIRDSGYTF
TRBV6-5	TRBD1	NA	TRBJ1-5	TGTGCCAGCCTCGGACAGGGTAATCAGCCCCAGCATTTT	CASLGQGNQPQHF
TRBV7-2	NA	NA	TRBJ1-1	TGTGCCAGCAGGGCCGACATGAACACTGAAGCTTTCTTT	CASRADMNTEAFF
TRBV7-8	TRBD1	NA	TRBJ2-7	TGTGCCAGCAGTTGGGACAGGACTGCCTACGAGCAGTACTTC	CASSWDRTAYEQYF
TRBV7-9	NA	few	TRBJ1-4	TGTGCCAGCAGCCTACCCCTCCTGGGGGGGGGTGAAAAACTGTTTTTT	CASSLPLLGGGEKLFF
TRBV7-8	TRBD1	NA	TRBJ1-1	TGTGCCAGCAGCGGGGGGACAGCCTTGAACACTGAAGCTTTCTTT	CASSGGTALNTEAFF
TRBV10-3	TRBD1	NA	TRBJ2-7	TGTGCCCAGGGGAGACAGGGGGCGGAAGACGAGCAGTACTTC	CAQGRQGAEDEQYF
TRBV3-1/TRBV3-2	NA	medium-sized	TRBJ1-1	TGTGCCAGCAGCCACGGACTGGGTAACACTGAAGCTTTCTTT	CASSHGLGNTEAFF
TRBV10-2	NA	NA	TRBJ2-7	TGCGCCAGCAGGGACTTGAGCTCCTACGAGCAGTACTTC	CASRDLSSYEQYF
TRBV12-5	TRBD1	NA	TRBJ2-7	TGTGCTAGTGCCCGGACAGGGACCTTCGCCTACGAGCAGTACTTC	CASARTGTFAYEQYF
TRBV3-1/TRBV3-2	TRBD1	NA	TRBJ2-4	TGTGCCAGCAGGCGGACAGGGGAAATGGCCAAAAACATTCAGTACTTC	CASRRTGEMAKNIQYF
TRBV6-5	TRBD1	once	TRBJ2-7	TGTGCCAGCAGGGGGGACAGGCTGAAATCCTACGAGCAGTACTTC	CASRGDRLKSYEQYF
TRBV10-3	TRBD1	NA	TRBJ2-7	TGTGCCATCAGTGATGACGGACAGGGCGGGCAGTACTTC	CAISDDGQGGQYF
TRBV5-1	NA	NA	TRBJ1-4	TGCGCCAGCAGCTTGGGTCGGGACTTATATGCAACTAATGAAAAACTGTTTTTT	CASSLGRDLYATNEKLFF
TRBV10-2	NA	NA	TRBJ1-5	TGCGCCAGCACTACGGGGGGTCCCAATCAGCCCCAGCATTTT	CASTTGGPNQPQHF
TRBV9	TRBD1	few	TRBJ1-2	TGTGCCAGCAGCGTAGGGCTGGGGGGCAGGGGGACCGGCTACACCTTC	CASSVGLGGRGTGYTF
TRBV5-1	NA	NA	TRBJ2-7	TGCGCCAGCAGCTTGGCCCAGGGAAGCTCCTACGAGCAGTACTTC	CASSLAQGSSYEQYF
TRBV4-3	NA	NA	TRBJ1-5	TGCGCCAGCAGCCAAGATCAAGGGGCTCAGCCCCAGCATTTT	CASSQDQGAQPQHF
TRBV2	NA	NA	TRBJ2-7	TGTGCCAGCAACCGACAGGCGGGCTCCTACGAGCAGTACTTC	CASNRQAGSYEQYF
TRBV9	NA	NA	TRBJ1-2	TGTGCCAGCAGCGCCTCTCCGGGACTCTCAAGGGGCTACACCTTC	CASSASPGLSRGYTF
TRBV24-1	NA	NA	TRBJ2-7	TGTGCCACCAGTGACTCCGGGACCTACGAGCAGTACTTC	CATSDSGTYEQYF
TRBV27	TRBD1	NA	TRBJ2-1	TGTGCCAGCAGTTTAGCAACAGGGGCAGCCTACAATGAGCAGTTCTTC	CASSLATGAAYNEQFF
TRBV5-4	TRBD1	NA	TRBJ2-7	TGTGCCAGCAGTTTACAGGGGGCGTACGAGCAGTACTTC	CASSLQGAYEQYF
TRBV6-5	NA	NA	TRBJ1-1	TGTGCCAGCAGTTATAAAGGTCGTGGGGCTACTGAAGCTTTCTTT	CASSYKGRGATEAFF
TRBV29-1	NA	NA	TRBJ2-3	TGCAGCGTTGAAATAGGCACAGATACGCAGTATTTT	CSVEIGTDTQYF
TRBV18	NA	NA	TRBJ2-7	TGTGCCAGCTCACCCCGGGGAGAGGGACTCTACGAGCAGTACTTC	CASSPRGEGLYEQYF
TRBV10-3	TRBD1	NA	TRBJ1-2	TGTGCCATCAGTAACCACTCGGACAGGGGAAATGGCTACACCTTC	CAISNHSDRGNGYTF
TRBV4-1	TRBD1	NA	TRBJ1-1	TGCGCCAGCAGCCAGCCGACAGGGGGTAACACTGAAGCTTTCTTT	CASSQPTGGNTEAFF
TRBV6-6	TRBD1	NA	TRBJ1-3	TGTGCCAGCAACGCCCCCATTGACAGGGGAAAGACCATATATTTT	CASNAPIDRGKTIYF